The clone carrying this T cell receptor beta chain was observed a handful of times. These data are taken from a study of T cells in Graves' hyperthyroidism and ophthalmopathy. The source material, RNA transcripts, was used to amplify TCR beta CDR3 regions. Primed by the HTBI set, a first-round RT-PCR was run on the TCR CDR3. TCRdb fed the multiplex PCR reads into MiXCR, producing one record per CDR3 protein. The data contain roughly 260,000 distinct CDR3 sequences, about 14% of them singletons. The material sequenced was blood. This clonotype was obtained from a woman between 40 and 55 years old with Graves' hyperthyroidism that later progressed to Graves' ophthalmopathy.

CDR3 DNA sequence: TGTGCCAGTAGTATCAGACGGGGCTACGAGCAGTACTTC. It encodes CASSIRRGYEQYF. The rearrangement uses TRBV19 and TRBJ2-7, with a weak D call TRBD2 (5 bases). The CDR3 is 13 residues long. The germline CDR1 and CDR2 sequences are LNHDA and SQIVND (reference sequence). Trimming shortened V by 3 bases and J by 3 bases, and 9 bases separated the two germline ends. The whole variable domain, remainder taken from reference TRBV19 and TRBJ2-7, is DGGITQSPKYLFRKEGQNVTLSCEQNLNHDAMYWYRQDPGQGLRLIYYSQIVNDFQKGDIAEGYSVSREKKESFPLTVTSAQKNPTAFYLCASSIRRGYEQYFGPGTRLTVT.